The clone carrying this T cell receptor beta chain was recorded once. TCRdb's copy holds only in-frame clones and misses some; the assay was immunoSEQ multiplex PCR. The data contain 20,000 to 25,000 clones, less than 95% of them singletons. This sample was included in a study of T cell changes during pregnancy in multiple sclerosis. V lost 1 base and J lost 4, with 18 bases in between. The CDR3 is 16 residues long. Germline V lookup: CDR1 SGHDT, CDR2 YYEEEE. The chain recombines TRBV5-6 with TRBJ2-7, with D tentatively TRBD1 (5 bases). This sequence was found in a female donor with multiple sclerosis, enrolled in a pregnancy study. Sequences were derived from CD4+ T cells from peripheral blood mononuclear cells, sampled in the third trimester of pregnancy. This CDR3 reads CASSLFREGVRYEQYF. CDR3 sequence (DNA): TGTGCCAGCAGCTTGTTCCGCGAAGGGGTACGATACGAGCAGTACTTC.